This T cell receptor beta chain was observed in a study of graft-versus-host responses after intestinal transplantation (dated by TCRdb to 2020 to 2023). In the study overall: Recipients received multivisceral, liver-intestinal, or isolated intestinal transplants. Anti-thymocyte globulin induction was given to all recipients, followed by maintenance tacrolimus and steroids for two to four years. After intestinal transplantation, graft-versus-host and host-versus-graft alloreactive T cell clones were followed in the graft, circulation and bone marrow using bulk TCR-beta CDR3 sequencing. Alloreactive clones were identified by sequencing pre-transplant mixed lymphocyte reaction products and comparing them with unstimulated pre-transplant donor and recipient T cells. The cohort enrolled under 30 intestinal transplant recipients, one of whom was a retransplant, and a few patients without pretransplant specimens were excluded. A peak of at least 4% donor T cells among recipient peripheral blood mononuclear cells was the definition used for donor T cell macrochimerism. Rather than going through the commercial service, samples from a few later patients were sequenced in-house on an Illumina MiSeq and processed with MiXCR.

A remark on this clone: Its target antigen remains unknown. Base qualities are not recorded, but no much larger clone differs from it by a single base.

Study-wide conclusions, independent of this receptor: Conclusions were limited by the relatively low number and heterogeneity of intestinal transplant patients. In the allografts of patients with donor T cell macrochimerism, GvH to HvG T cell clonal ratios were high. Early after transplant, peak levels of circulating GvH clones were associated with declines in HvG clones. GvH clones were detected in recipient bone marrow, and some appeared earlier in ileal mucosa or blood, consistent with an intestinal mucosal origin.

This specimen's time point label, interpreted: cells obtained before transplantation from donor or recipient. CD3+CD4+ and CD3+CD8+ populations were FACS-sorted from unstimulated pre-transplant donor and recipient cells taken from spleen or lymph nodes. The library relied on the immunoSEQ multiplex PCR assay. For most patients, genomic DNA was isolated with the Qiagen DNeasy Blood and Tissue Kit and sent frozen to Adaptive Biotechnologies for TCR sequencing. Adaptive Biotechnologies carried out high-throughput TCR-beta CDR3 sequencing of genomic DNA for most patients. Processing in the source paper ran as follows. Adaptive's ImmunoSEQ software supplied the TCR sequencing data for 15 to 20 patients, while MiXCR and VDJtools were used to process a few other patients. To correct CD4 versus CD8 sorting errors, any sequence found in both subsets at a frequency ratio below 5:1 was removed. Because the origin of CDR3 nucleotide sequences shared between donor and recipient could not be assigned, those sequences were removed. To count as alloreactive, a clone needed at least 2-fold expansion over unstimulated cells and a minimum CFSE-low frequency of 0.002% (template counts) or 0.001% (read counts). A clone was considered mappable if detected in the sequenced pre-transplant spleen, lymph node, or MLR CFSE-low populations of the donor or recipient. The cumulative frequency of alloreactive clones was calculated as a percentage of all sequences, weighted by copy number. This is the immuneACCESS table as TCRdb keeps it, with only in-frame sequences that have V and J called. A part of the clones is gone; compared with another copy, unresolved V genes explain less than half, and the rest is unexplained. The V and J calls and the clone size are those of that table, but D and trimming were determined from the DNA. The sample table holds 85,000 to 110,000 clones, of which approximately 94% were seen once. Jointly, the top ten make up more than 0.95% of the sample.

The sample was unstimulated CD8+ T cells sorted from spleen or lymph node cells, taken before intestinal transplant. The TCR comes from a human donor who received an intestinal transplant.

This receptor carries the CDR3 CASSFSNNEQFF. The DNA reads TGTGCCAGCAGCTTTTCCAACAATGAGCAGTTCTTC. The V and J segments used are TRBV5-4 and TRBJ2-1; the D gene cannot be named for sure. The germline V gene (reference sequence) supplies CDR1 SGHNT and CDR2 YYREEE. Taken from cysteine to phenylalanine, the CDR3 has 12 residues. Left in the record is the CDR3 DNA by itself, 36 bases read in frame from the first base. A distance of 5 bases separates the germline ends of V and J, which lose 2 bases and 5 bases respectively.